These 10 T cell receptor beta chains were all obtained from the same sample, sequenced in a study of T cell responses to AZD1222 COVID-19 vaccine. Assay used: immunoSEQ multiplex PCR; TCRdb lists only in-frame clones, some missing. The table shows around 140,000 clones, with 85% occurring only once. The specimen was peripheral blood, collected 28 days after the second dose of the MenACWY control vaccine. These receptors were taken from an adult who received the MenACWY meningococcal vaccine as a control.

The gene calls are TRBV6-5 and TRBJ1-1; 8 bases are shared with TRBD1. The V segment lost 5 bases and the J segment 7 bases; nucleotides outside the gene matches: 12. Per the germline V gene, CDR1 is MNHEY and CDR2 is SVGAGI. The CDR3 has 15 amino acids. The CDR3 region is CASSRRQGAVGEAFF. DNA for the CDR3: TGTGCCAGCAGTCGACGTCAGGGGGCGGTGGGTGAAGCTTTCTTT.

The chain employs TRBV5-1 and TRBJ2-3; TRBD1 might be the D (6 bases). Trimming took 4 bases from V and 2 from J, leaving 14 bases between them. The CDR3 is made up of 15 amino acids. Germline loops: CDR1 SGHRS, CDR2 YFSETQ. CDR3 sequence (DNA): TGCGCCAGCAGCGGGGTGGGACAAGTCACAGATACGCAGTATTTT. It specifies CASSGVGQVTDTQYF.

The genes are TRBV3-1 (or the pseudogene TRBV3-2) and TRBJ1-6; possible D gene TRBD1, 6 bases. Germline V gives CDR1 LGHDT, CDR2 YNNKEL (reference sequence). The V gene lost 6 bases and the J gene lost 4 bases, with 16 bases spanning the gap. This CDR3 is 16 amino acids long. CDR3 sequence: CASSPGRGIYNSPLHF. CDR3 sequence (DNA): TGTGCCAGCAGTCCAGGAAGGGGGATTTATAATTCACCCCTCCACTTT.

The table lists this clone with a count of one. CDR3 protein: CASSYGAGGYGYTF. CDR3 coding DNA: TGTGCCAGCAGTTACGGGGCAGGAGGCTATGGCTACACCTTC. The chain carries TRBV6-2 or TRBV6-3 and TRBJ1-2, with D possibly being TRBD1 (5 bases). Trimming removed 2 bases at V and 4 bases at J, with 11 bases between. This CDR3 contains 14 residues. Per the germline V gene, CDR1 is MNHEY and CDR2 is SVGEGT.

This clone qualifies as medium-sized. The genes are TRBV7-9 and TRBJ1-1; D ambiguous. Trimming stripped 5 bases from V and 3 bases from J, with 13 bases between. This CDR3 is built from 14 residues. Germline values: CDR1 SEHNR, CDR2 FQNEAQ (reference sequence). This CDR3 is CASSPNAKYTEAFF. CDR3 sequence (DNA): TGTGCCAGCAGCCCTAACGCCAAGTACACTGAAGCTTTCTTT.

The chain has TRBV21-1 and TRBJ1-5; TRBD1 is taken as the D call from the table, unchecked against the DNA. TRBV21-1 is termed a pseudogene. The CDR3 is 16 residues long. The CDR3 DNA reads TGTGCCAGCAGCTCGCGGACACTTCATAGCAATCAGCCCCAGCATTTT. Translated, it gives CASSSRTLHSNQPQHF.

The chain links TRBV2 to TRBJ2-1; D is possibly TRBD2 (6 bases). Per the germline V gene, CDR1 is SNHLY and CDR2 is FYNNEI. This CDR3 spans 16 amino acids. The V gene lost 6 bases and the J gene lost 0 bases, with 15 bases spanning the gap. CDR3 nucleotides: TGTGCCAGCAGACCGGGACTCCTAAGCTCCTACAATGAGCAGTTCTTC. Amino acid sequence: CASRPGLLSSYNEQFF.

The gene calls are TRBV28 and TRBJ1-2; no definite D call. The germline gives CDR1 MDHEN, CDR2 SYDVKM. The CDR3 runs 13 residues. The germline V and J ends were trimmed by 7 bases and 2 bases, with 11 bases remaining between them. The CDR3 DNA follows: TGTGCCAGCACCATCTCCAGGAACTATGGCTACACCTTC. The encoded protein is CASTISRNYGYTF.

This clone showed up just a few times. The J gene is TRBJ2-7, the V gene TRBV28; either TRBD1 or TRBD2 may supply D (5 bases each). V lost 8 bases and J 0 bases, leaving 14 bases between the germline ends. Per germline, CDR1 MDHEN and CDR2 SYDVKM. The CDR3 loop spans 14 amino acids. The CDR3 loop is CASYAGTVSYEQYF. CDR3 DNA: TGTGCCAGCTACGCCGGGACCGTCTCCTACGAGCAGTACTTC.

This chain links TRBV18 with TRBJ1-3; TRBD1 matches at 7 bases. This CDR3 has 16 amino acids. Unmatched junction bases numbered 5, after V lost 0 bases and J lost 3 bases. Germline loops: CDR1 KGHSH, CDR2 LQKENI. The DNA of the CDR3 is TGTGCCAGCTCACCACCGGGCAGGGGGAGTGGAAACACCATATATTTT. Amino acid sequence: CASSPPGRGSGNTIYF.